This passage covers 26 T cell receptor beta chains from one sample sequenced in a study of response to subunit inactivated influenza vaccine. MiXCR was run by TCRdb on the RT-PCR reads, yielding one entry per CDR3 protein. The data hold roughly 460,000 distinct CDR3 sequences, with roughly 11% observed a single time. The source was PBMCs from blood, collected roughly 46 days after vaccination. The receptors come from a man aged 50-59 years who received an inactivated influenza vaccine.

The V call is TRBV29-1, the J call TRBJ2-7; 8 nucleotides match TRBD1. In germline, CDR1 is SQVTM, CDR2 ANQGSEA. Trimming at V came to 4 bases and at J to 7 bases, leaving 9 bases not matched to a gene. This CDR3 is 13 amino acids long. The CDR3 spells CSVVLQGVGEQYF. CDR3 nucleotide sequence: TGCAGCGTTGTTCTACAGGGGGTAGGGGAGCAGTACTTC.

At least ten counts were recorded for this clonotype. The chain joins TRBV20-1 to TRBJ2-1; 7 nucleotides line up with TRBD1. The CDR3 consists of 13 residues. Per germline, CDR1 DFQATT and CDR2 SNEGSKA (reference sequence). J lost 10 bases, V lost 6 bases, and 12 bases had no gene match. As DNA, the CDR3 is TGCAGTGCACGAACAGGGGCTACAATCGAGCAGTTCTTC. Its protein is CSARTGATIEQFF.

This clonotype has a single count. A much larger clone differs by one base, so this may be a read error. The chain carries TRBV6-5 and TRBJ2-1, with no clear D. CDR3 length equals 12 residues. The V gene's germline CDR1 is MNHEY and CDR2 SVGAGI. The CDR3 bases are TGTGCCATCAGTCGGGCCTACAATGAGCAGTTCTTC. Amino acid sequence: CAISRAYNEQFF.

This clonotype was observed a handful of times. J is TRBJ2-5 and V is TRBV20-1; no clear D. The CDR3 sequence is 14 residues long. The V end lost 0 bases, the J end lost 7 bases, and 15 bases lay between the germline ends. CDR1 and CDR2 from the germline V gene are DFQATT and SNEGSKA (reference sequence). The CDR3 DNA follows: TGCAGTGCTAGAGATTTTCAAGCCGAGTGGACCCAGTACTTC. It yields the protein CSARDFQAEWTQYF.

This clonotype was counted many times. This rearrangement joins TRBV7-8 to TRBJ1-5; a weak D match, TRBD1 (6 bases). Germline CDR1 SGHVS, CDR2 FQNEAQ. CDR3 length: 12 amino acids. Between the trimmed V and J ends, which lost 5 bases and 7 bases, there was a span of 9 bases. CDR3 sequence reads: CASSADRQPQHF. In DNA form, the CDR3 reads TGTGCCAGCAGCGCTGACAGGCAGCCCCAGCATTTT. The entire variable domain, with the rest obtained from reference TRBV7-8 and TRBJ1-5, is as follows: GAGVSQSPRYKVAKRGQDVALRCDPISGHVSLFWYQQALGQGPEFLTYFQNEAQLDKSGLPSDRFFAERPEGSVSTLKIQRTQQEDSAVYLCASSADRQPQHFGDGTRLSIL.

The CDR3 bases are TGCGCCAGCAGCTTCCAGGGTACTGATTCACCCCTCCACTTT. Protein sequence: CASSFQGTDSPLHF. This chain connects TRBV5-1 to TRBJ1-6, with D maybe TRBD1 (5 bases). Germline-derived CDR1 and CDR2 are SGHRS and YFSETQ. The CDR3 spans 14 residues. Trimming removed 2 bases at V and 8 bases at J, with 11 bases between.

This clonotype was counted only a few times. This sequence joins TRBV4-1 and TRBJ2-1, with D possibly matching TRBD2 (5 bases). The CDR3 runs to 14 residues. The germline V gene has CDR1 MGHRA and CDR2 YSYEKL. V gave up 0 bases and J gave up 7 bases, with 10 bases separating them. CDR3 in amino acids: CASSQDRTGNEQFF. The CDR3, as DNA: TGCGCCAGCAGCCAAGATAGAACGGGAAATGAGCAGTTCTTC.

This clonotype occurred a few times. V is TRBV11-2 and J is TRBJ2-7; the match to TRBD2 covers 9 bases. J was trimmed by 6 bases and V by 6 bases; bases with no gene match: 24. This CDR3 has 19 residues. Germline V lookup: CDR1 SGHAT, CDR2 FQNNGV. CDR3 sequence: CASSTQRQTKREDPLEQYF. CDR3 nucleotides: TGTGCCAGCAGTACCCAGAGGCAAACTAAGCGGGAGGACCCCCTCGAGCAGTACTTC.

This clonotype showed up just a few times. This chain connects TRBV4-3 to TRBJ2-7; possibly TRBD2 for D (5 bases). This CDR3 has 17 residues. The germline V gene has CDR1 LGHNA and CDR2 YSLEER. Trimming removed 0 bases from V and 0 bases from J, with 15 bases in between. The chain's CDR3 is CASSQDKGGFYSYEQYF. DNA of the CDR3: TGCGCCAGCAGCCAAGATAAAGGAGGCTTCTACTCCTACGAGCAGTACTTC.

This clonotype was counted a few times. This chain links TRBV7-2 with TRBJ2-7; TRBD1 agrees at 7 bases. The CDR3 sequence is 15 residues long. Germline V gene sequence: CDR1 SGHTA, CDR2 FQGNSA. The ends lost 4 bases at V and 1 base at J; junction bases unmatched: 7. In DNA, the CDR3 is TGTGCCAGCAGCTCGGACAGGATAATTTCCTACGAGCAGTACTTC. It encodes CASSSDRIISYEQYF.

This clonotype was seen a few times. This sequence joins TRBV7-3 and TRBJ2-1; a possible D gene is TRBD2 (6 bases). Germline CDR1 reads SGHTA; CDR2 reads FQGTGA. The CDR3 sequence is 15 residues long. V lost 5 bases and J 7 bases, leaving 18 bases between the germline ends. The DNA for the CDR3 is TGTGCCAGCAGCCCGCGGGGCCCGTCTGGTAATGAGCAGTTCTTC. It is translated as CASSPRGPSGNEQFF.

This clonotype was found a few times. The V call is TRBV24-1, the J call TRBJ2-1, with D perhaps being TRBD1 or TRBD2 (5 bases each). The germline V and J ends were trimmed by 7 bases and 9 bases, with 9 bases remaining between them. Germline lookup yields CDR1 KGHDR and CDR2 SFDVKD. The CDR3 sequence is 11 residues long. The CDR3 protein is CATSVGTEQFF. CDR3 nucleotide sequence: TGTGCCACCAGCGTCGGGACTGAGCAGTTCTTC.

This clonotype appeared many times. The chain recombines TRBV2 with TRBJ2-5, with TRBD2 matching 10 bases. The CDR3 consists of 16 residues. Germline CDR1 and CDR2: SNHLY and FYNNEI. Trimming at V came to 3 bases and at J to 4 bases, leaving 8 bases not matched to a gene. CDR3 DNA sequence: TGTGCCAGCAGTGATCCTAGCGGGGGTTGGGGAGAGACCCAGTACTTC. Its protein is CASSDPSGGWGETQYF.

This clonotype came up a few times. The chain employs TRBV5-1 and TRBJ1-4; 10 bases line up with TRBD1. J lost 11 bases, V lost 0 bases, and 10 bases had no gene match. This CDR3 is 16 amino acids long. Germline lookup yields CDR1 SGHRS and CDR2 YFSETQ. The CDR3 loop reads CASSLEVPGQGYKLFF. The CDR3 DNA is TGCGCCAGCAGCTTGGAGGTCCCGGGACAGGGGTATAAACTGTTTTTT.

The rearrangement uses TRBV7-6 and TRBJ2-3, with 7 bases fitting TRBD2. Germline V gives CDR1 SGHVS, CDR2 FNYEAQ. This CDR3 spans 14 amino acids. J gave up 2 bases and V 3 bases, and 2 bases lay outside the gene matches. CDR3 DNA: TGTGCCAGCAGCTTGCGGGGGACCACAGATACGCAGTATTTT. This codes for CASSLRGTTDTQYF.

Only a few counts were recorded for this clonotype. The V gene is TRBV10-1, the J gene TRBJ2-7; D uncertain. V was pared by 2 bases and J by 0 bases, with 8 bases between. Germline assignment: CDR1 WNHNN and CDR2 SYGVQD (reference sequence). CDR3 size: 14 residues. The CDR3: CASSETSISYEQYF. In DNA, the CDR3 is TGCGCCAGCAGTGAGACCAGTATCTCCTACGAGCAGTACTTC.

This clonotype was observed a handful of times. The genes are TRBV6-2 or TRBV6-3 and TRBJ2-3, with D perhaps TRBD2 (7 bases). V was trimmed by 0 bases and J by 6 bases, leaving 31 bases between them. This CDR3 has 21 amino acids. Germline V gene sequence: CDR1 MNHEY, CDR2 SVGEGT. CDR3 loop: CASSYSIEATQRGGGPDTQYF. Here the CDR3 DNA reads TGTGCCAGCAGTTACTCGATTGAGGCCACCCAAAGAGGGGGGGGGCCCGATACGCAGTATTTT.

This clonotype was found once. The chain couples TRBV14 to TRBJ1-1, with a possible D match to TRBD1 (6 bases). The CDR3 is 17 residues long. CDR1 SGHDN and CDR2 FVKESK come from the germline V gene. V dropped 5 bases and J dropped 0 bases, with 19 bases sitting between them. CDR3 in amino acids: CASSNRPDRQMNTEAFF. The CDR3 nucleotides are TGTGCCAGCAGCAACCGCCCGGACAGACAGATGAACACTGAAGCTTTCTTT.

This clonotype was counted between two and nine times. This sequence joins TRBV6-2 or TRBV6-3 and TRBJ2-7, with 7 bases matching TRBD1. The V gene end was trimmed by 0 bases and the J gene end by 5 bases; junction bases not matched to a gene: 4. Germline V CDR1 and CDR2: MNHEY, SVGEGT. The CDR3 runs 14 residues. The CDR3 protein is CASSYSVTGDEQYF. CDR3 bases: TGTGCCAGCAGTTACTCGGTAACAGGGGACGAGCAGTACTTC.

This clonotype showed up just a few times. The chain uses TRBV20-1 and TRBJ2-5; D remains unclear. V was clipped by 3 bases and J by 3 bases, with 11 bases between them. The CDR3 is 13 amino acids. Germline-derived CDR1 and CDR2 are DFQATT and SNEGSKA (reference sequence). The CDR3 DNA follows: TGCAGTGCTAGTCCGGCAGTAAAAGAGACCCAGTACTTC. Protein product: CSASPAVKETQYF.

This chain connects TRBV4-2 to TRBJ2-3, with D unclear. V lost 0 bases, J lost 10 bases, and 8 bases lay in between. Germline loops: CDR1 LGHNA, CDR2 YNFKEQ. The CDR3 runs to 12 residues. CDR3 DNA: TGTGCCAGCAGCCAAGACGATGTTTCGCAGTATTTT. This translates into CASSQDDVSQYF.

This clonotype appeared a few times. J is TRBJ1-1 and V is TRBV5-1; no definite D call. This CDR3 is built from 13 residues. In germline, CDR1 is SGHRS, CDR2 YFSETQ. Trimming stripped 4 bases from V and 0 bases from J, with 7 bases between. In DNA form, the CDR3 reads TGCGCCAGCAGCAACAACATGAACACTGAAGCTTTCTTT. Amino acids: CASSNNMNTEAFF.

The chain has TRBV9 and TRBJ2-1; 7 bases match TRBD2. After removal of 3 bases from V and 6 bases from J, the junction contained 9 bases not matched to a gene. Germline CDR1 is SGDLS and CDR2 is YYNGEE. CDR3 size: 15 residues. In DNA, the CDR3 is TGTGCCAGCAGCGGGAGCGGGACCACTCTCAATGAGCAGTTCTTC. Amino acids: CASSGSGTTLNEQFF.

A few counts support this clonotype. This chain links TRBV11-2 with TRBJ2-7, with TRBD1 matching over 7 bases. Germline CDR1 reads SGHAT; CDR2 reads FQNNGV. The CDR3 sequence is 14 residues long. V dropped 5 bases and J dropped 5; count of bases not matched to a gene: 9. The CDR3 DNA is TGTGCCAGCAGCCCGGCAGGGGGTTGGGACGAGCAGTACTTC. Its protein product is CASSPAGGWDEQYF.

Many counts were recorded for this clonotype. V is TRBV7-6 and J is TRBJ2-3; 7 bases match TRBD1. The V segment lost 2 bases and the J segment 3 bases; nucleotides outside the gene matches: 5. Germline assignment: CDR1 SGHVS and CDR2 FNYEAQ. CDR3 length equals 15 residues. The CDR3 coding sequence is TGTGCCAGCAGCTTACGTCCACAGGGGACAGATACGCAGTATTTT. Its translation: CASSLRPQGTDTQYF. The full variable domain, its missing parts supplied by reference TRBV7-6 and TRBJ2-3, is GAGVSQSPRYKVTKRGQDVALRCDPISGHVSLYWYRQALGQGPEFLTYFNYEAQQDKSGLPNDRFSAERPEGSISTLTIQRTEQRDSAMYRCASSLRPQGTDTQYFGPGTRLTVL.

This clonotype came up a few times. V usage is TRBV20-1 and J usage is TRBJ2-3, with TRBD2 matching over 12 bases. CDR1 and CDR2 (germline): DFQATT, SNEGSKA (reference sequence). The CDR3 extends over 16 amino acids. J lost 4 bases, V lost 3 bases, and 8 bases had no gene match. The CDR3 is CSARATSGRFADTQYF. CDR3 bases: TGCAGTGCTAGGGCCACTAGCGGGAGGTTCGCAGATACGCAGTATTTT.